The sequence of this TCR beta chain was determined in a study of CD8+ T cells in alopecia areata. The wider study: Among treated patients, oral tofacitinib was administered at 5 to 10 mg twice daily. Regarding the study as a whole: Scalp repertoires also include resident alphabeta T cells from normal skin.

Sequencing relied on a cDNA template that was reverse transcribed from extracted RNA. Sequenced by immunoSEQ multiplex PCR; TCRdb stores in-frame clones only, minus some. This sample has some 150,000 clones, with under 60% found just once. With regard to this clone: Its cognate antigen is unknown.

V lost 5 bases to trimming and J lost 2 bases, with 10 bases between them. CDR1 and CDR2 from the germline V gene are LNHDA and SQIVND (reference sequence). CDR3 size: 13 residues. The chain carries TRBV19 and TRBJ2-7; D unresolved. The receptor's source is a human donor with alopecia areata. This specimen was CD8+ T cells sorted from blood, taken at week 0. This CDR3 reads CASSPDLTYEQYF. In DNA form, the CDR3 reads TGTGCCAGTAGTCCAGATCTGACCTACGAGCAGTACTTC.